The entry that follows covers one T cell receptor (beta chain) sequence. What antigen it recognizes has not been identified. No base qualities exist here, and no much larger clone lies one base off it. The sample belongs to a study of OX40 agonist ivuxolimab in advanced cancers. Regarding the complete study: Ivuxolimab was an agonistic, fully human IgG2 monoclonal antibody directed against OX40 (CD134), a costimulatory receptor. Patients were allowed to have had prior anti-PD-1, anti-PD-L1 or anti-CTLA-4 therapy, and 30% to 50% of the dose-escalation patients had previously received checkpoint inhibitors. Intravenous ivuxolimab was administered to patients every 2 weeks at six dose levels: 0.01, 0.1, 0.3, 1.5, 3 and 10 mg/kg. A male proportion of almost 85% and a mean age of about 60 years, ranging from about 23 to 90, were recorded for the dose-escalation cohort. Of the approximately 54 patients in dose escalation, around 20 had hepatocellular carcinoma, about 15 had melanoma, 9 had renal cell carcinoma and 9 had head and neck cancer. Peripheral TCRbeta sequencing was intended to test whether TCR sequence diversity was altered and clonal T-cell expansion was caused by ivuxolimab. The monotherapy dose-escalation portion (N ≈ 52 patients) of the phase I ivuxolimab trial is reported in the paper. Partial responses were achieved by three dose-escalation patients, of whom one had hepatocellular carcinoma and two had cutaneous melanoma. General conclusions and limits of the study: After ivuxolimab, CD8+ T cells had more expanded clones than CD4+ T cells on average. Clonal expansion of both CD4+ and CD8+ blood T cells was observed from baseline to week 6 at doses 0.1 to 3.0 mg/kg. In partial responders in the 0.1-3.0 mg/kg groups, normalized peripheral clonal expansion was found to be among the lowest, especially among CD8+ T cells. Antigen specificity was not determined for the clonally expanded peripheral T cells. Low levels of normalized T-cell clonal expansion were also shown by some nonresponding patients.

For sequencing of the TCRbeta CDR3 region, genomic DNA was extracted from the sorted cells. The immunoSEQ Assay was used for sequencing of TCRbeta CDR3 regions. The immuneACCESS repertoire file appears here via TCRdb, limited to in-frame rearrangements. These files lack a portion of the clones; in checked studies, under half of the deficit traces to unresolved V genes, and the cause of the others is not known. For this sample the table gives 55,000 to 80,000 clones, of which around nine tenths were detected only once. The ten largest clones add up to more than 2% of the sample. The trial excluded patients who had a history of autoimmune disease or who were on systemic immunosuppression. In every dose cohort, peripheral blood was drawn for TCR sequencing at baseline, cycle 4 day 1, and cycle 7 day 1. Samples came from an open-label, multicenter, first-in-human phase I dose-escalation trial of ivuxolimab. Adults with locally advanced or metastatic melanoma, renal cell, hepatocellular, or head and neck squamous cell carcinoma were enrolled in the trial. Before TCR sequencing, CD4+ T cells and CD8+ T cells were sorted from peripheral blood as separate populations.

The receptor's source is an adult with an advanced solid tumor such as melanoma, head and neck, liver or kidney cancer. Here the sequenced sample was CD4+ or CD8+ T cells sorted from blood, taken in a trial of the OX40 agonist ivuxolimab.

The CDR3 loop reads CASSQEAGGSSYEQYF. The nucleotide sequence is TGCGCCAGCAGCCAAGAGGCGGGGGGAAGCTCCTACGAGCAGTACTTC. The chain couples TRBV4-3 to TRBJ2-7, with 8 bases in between that match TRBD2. The germline V end is reduced by 0 bases and the J end by 0 bases; junction bases left unmatched: 4. From its cysteine to its phenylalanine, the CDR3 spans 16 amino acids. Of all the DNA, just the CDR3 is kept, 48 bases in frame from base 1. CDR1 LGHNA and CDR2 YSLEER were looked up in the germline V gene.